This T cell receptor (beta chain) was identified in a study of T cells in Graves' hyperthyroidism and ophthalmopathy. Lactation, pregnancy, other autoimmune disease or uncontrolled infection led to exclusion of patients. Clinical symptoms, serum thyroxine and TRAb, thyroid ultrasound and orbital computed tomography were used for the diagnoses. The PBMCs studied were ones that came from about 10 ml fresh peripheral blood. This clonotype was found a few times. Amplification of TCR beta CDR3 regions used RNA as the template. HTBI primers were used for first-round RT-PCR of the TCR CDR3. TCRdb reprocessed the multiplex PCR reads via MiXCR and lists one record per CDR3 protein. This table has 640,000 or so distinct CDR3 sequences, 11% to 15% appearing once. This sequence was found in a woman aged 18 to 35 with Graves' ophthalmopathy. Sequenced sample: blood.

Here the CDR3 reads CSARDPRRPEDTGELFF. For the CDR3, the DNA is TGCAGTGCTAGAGATCCGAGGAGACCCGAAGACACCGGGGAGCTGTTTTTT. The chain links TRBV20-1 to TRBJ2-2; D remains ambiguous. CDR1 is DFQATT, CDR2 SNEGSKA, per germline (reference sequence). This CDR3 has 17 amino acids. V dropped 0 bases and J dropped 3 bases, with 17 bases sitting between them.